The 14 T cell receptor beta chains below come from one sample, sequenced in a study of blood T cell repertoires in COVID-19. This table comes from immunoSEQ multiplex PCR, and its TCRdb copy is limited to in-frame clones, with some not included. The table lists about 210,000 clones, 70% to 90% of them singletons. The sample comprised peripheral blood. The receptors come from a middle-aged woman with acute or convalescent COVID-19.

The chain is built from TRBV7-2 and TRBJ2-3; perhaps TRBD2 as D (6 bases). This CDR3 is 13 amino acids long. Trimming shortened V by 7 bases and J by 1 base, and 9 bases separated the two germline ends. Germline CDR1 is SGHTA and CDR2 is FQGNSA. This CDR3 reads CASISGGTDTQYF. CDR3 nucleotides: TGTGCCAGCATATCGGGGGGCACAGATACGCAGTATTTT.

The V call is TRBV29-1, the J call TRBJ2-5, with TRBD1 matching 8 bases. Germline CDR1 SQVTM, CDR2 ANQGSEA. The CDR3 runs to 13 residues. Trimming cost V 3 bases and J 5 bases; bases outside gene matches: 5. The CDR3 DNA follows: TGCAGCGTTGAGACAGGGGTGAGGGAGACCCAGTACTTC. Translation gives CSVETGVRETQYF.

The chain joins TRBV19 to TRBJ2-1; D might be TRBD2 (5 bases). The CDR3 consists of 12 residues. Trimming removed 2 bases at V and 10 bases at J, with 9 bases between. Germline V gives CDR1 LNHDA, CDR2 SQIVND (reference sequence). The CDR3: CASSISGREQFF. As DNA, the CDR3 is TGTGCCAGTAGTATATCGGGAAGAGAGCAGTTCTTC.

The chain links TRBV18 to TRBJ1-4; D possibly corresponds to TRBD1 (6 bases). V was clipped by 2 bases and J by 9 bases, with 16 bases between them. The CDR3 is made up of 15 amino acids. CDR1 is KGHSH and CDR2 is LQKENI in the germline V gene. The CDR3, as DNA: TGTGCCAGCTCACCAGAACAGGGTCCAAGGAAAAAACTGTTTTTT. It encodes CASSPEQGPRKKLFF.

V and J are TRBV11-3 and TRBJ1-3; 7 bases map to TRBD1. In germline, CDR1 is SGHNT, CDR2 YENEEA. The ends lost 4 bases at V and 0 bases at J; junction bases unmatched: 3. The CDR3 loop spans 15 amino acids. CDR3 sequence (DNA): TGTGCCAGCAGCTCGGGACAGTACTCTGGAAACACCATATATTTT. Amino acid sequence: CASSSGQYSGNTIYF.

This sequence joins TRBV10-2 and TRBJ1-2; 10 bases fit TRBD1. The germline V gene has CDR1 WSHSY and CDR2 SAAADI. Trimming at V came to 3 bases and at J to 6 bases, leaving 4 bases not matched to a gene. The CDR3 loop spans 14 amino acids. CDR3 loop: CASSDPGQGNGYTF. CDR3 DNA sequence: TGCGCCAGCAGTGATCCGGGACAGGGGAATGGCTACACCTTC.

The V and J genes are TRBV10-3 and TRBJ1-1; 10 bases agree with TRBD1. From germline, CDR1 is ENHRY and CDR2 SYGVKD. The CDR3 length is 14 residues. V dropped 4 bases and J dropped 7; count of bases not matched to a gene: 6. The chain's CDR3 is CAISVTGGAGEAFF. As DNA, the CDR3 is TGTGCCATCAGTGTGACAGGGGGCGCGGGTGAAGCTTTCTTT.

Here the CDR3 DNA reads TGTGCCAGCATATCGTTCCTCGGGGGCTACACCTTC. It encodes CASISFLGGYTF. The chain employs TRBV6-5 and TRBJ1-2; no reliable D call. The V end lost 7 bases, the J end lost 8 bases, and 14 bases lay between the germline ends. This CDR3 has 12 amino acids. The germline gives CDR1 MNHEY, CDR2 SVGAGI.

This chain uses TRBV25-1 with TRBJ2-5; the D is unclear. The CDR3 loop spans 15 amino acids. Deletions cut 3 bases from V and 1 base from J, with 12 bases between. Germline V gene data show CDR1 as MGHDK and CDR2 as SYGVNS. This chain's CDR3 is CASSERSRAQETQYF. CDR3 sequence (DNA): TGTGCCAGCAGTGAGCGAAGTCGAGCCCAAGAGACCCAGTACTTC.

The genes are TRBV7-8 and TRBJ1-1; no definite D call. The CDR3 runs to 14 residues. V dropped 0 bases and J dropped 5 bases, with 10 bases sitting between them. Germline V gene data show CDR1 as SGHVS and CDR2 as FQNEAQ. CDR3 DNA sequence: TGTGCCAGCAGCTTAGCTGGAGCCGGGACTGAAGCTTTCTTT. It encodes CASSLAGAGTEAFF.

V usage is TRBV21-1 and J usage is TRBJ2-7; the tabulated D call, TRBD1, remains unverified against the DNA. TRBV21-1 is designated a pseudogene. The CDR3 has 15 amino acids. The CDR3 spells CASTWDRGIFYEQYV. CDR3 DNA sequence: TGTGCCAGCACCTGGGACAGGGGGATTTTCTACGAGCAGTACGTC.

A single count supports this clone. V and J are TRBV14 and TRBJ1-1, with 7 bases lining up with TRBD1. The germline V gene encodes CDR1 SGHDN and CDR2 FVKESK. The length of the CDR3 is 16 residues. V lost 4 bases and J lost 3; bases outside the gene matches: 11. The CDR3 DNA sequence: TGTGCCAGCAGCCGGGGACAGAACCTCGAACACACTGAAGCTTTCTTT. Translated: CASSRGQNLEHTEAFF.

The chain links TRBV7-3 to TRBJ2-2; D unclear. Germline V gene data show CDR1 as SGHTA and CDR2 as FQGTGA. CDR3 size: 13 residues. V lost 0 bases and J 5 bases, leaving 4 bases between the germline ends. The CDR3 region has the DNA TGTGCCAGCAGCTTAACGTTAACCGGGGAGCTGTTTTTT. This translates into CASSLTLTGELFF.

This chain uses TRBV30 with TRBJ1-2; D not resolved. There are 14 residues in the CDR3. Between the trimmed V and J ends, which lost 2 bases and 4 bases, there was a span of 14 bases. CDR1 GTSNPN and CDR2 SVGIG come from the germline V gene (reference sequence). This CDR3 reads CAWSRRFLSYGYTF. The CDR3 region has the DNA TGTGCCTGGAGTCGTCGTTTCCTTTCCTATGGCTACACCTTC.